What follows describes a single T cell receptor (beta chain). This sample was taken from a study of cytotoxic CD8 clonotypes in ibrutinib-treated CLL. The data were produced by immunoSEQ multiplex PCR, yet TCRdb's version contains in-frame clones alone and is incomplete. The data contain roughly 18,000 clones, roughly 80% of them seen just once; the ten biggest clones take up about 6%. Germline lookup yields CDR1 MNHNS and CDR2 SASEGT. Trimming took 9 bases from V and 2 from J, leaving 11 bases between them. The CDR3 totals 14 residues. The sample in question was PBMCs, obtained before ibrutinib treatment. The chain joins TRBV6-1 to TRBJ1-6; D uncertain. The clonotype comes from a human donor with chronic lymphocytic leukemia. The CDR3 region has the DNA TGTGCCAGTGCCGCAGGACCCTATAATTCACCCCTCCACTTT. This sequence encodes CASAAGPYNSPLHF.